Each of the 24 T cell receptor beta chains below was sequenced from the same sample in a study of T cells in Graves' hyperthyroidism and ophthalmopathy. TCR beta CDR3 region amplification was performed from RNA transcripts. The primer set for the first-round RT-PCR of the TCR CDR3 was HTBI. TCRdb called the multiplex PCR reads again in MiXCR, with one record for every CDR3 protein. The sample includes 330,000 or so distinct CDR3 sequences, approximately 18% of them seen just once. Sequencing was done on a sample of blood. The origin of the receptors is a woman aged 40 to 49 with Graves' ophthalmopathy.

The chain couples TRBV4-3 to TRBJ2-6, with a weak D call TRBD1 (5 bases). The CDR3 has 15 amino acids. Looked up from germline, CDR1 is LGHNA and CDR2 is YSLEER. Trimming removed 3 bases from V and 4 bases from J, with 10 bases in between. In DNA, the CDR3 is TGCGCCAGCAGCCAGTCAGGGTCGGGGGCCAACGTCCTGACTTTC. Its protein is CASSQSGSGANVLTF.

This clonotype was seen at least ten times. V usage is TRBV11-1 and J usage is TRBJ2-7; 11 nucleotides agree with TRBD2. The V and J ends lost 5 bases and 3 bases, in that order; junction bases with no gene match: 9. This CDR3 is built from 16 residues. The germline V gene has CDR1 SGHAT and CDR2 FQDESV (reference sequence). The CDR3 bases are TGTGCCAGCAGCCCGGCTAGACTAGCGGGACGCTACGAGCAGTACTTC. This gives the protein CASSPARLAGRYEQYF. The variable domain in full, completed from reference TRBV11-1 and TRBJ2-7, reads EAEVAQSPRYKITEKSQAVAFWCDPISGHATLYWYRQILGQGPELLVQFQDESVVDDSQLPKDRFSAERLKGVDSTLKIQPAELGDSAMYLCASSPARLAGRYEQYFGPGTRLTVT.

This clonotype was recorded at least ten times. The rearrangement links TRBV6-2 or TRBV6-3 to TRBJ2-7; 7 bases are a match to TRBD1. The V segment lost 6 bases and the J segment 0 bases; nucleotides outside the gene matches: 8. This CDR3 contains 15 residues. Germline V gives CDR1 MNHEY, CDR2 SVGEGT. CDR3: CASRMTGRSSYEQYF. CDR3 DNA: TGTGCCAGCAGAATGACAGGGCGTAGCTCCTACGAGCAGTACTTC.

V and J are TRBV20-1 and TRBJ2-7; D might be TRBD2 (7 bases). The CDR3 covers 12 residues. Trimming stripped 6 bases from V and 2 bases from J, with 11 bases between. Germline CDR1 and CDR2: DFQATT and SNEGSKA (reference sequence). CDR3: CSARGLPYEQYF. CDR3 bases: TGCAGTGCCAGGGGACTACCCTACGAGCAGTACTTC.

This clonotype has ten or more counts. The chain employs TRBV28 and TRBJ2-7, with TRBD2 identical over 12 bases. CDR1 is MDHEN and CDR2 is SYDVKM in the germline V gene. The V gene end was trimmed by 4 bases and the J gene end by 5 bases; junction bases not matched to a gene: 6. This CDR3 has 15 residues. The CDR3 region has the DNA TGTGCCAGCAGTTCCCAACTAGCGGGAGGTCACGAGCAGTACTTC. Residues: CASSSQLAGGHEQYF.

This clonotype was counted ten times or more. This chain uses TRBV20-1 with TRBJ2-3, with 10 bases aligning to TRBD2. Trimming removed 1 base from V and 2 bases from J; junction bases left unmatched: 15. Germline V lookup: CDR1 DFQATT, CDR2 SNEGSKA (reference sequence). The CDR3 runs to 19 residues. CDR3 region: CSARGTSGRASEITDTQYF. CDR3 nucleotide sequence: TGCAGTGCTAGAGGGACCAGCGGGAGGGCCAGTGAGATCACAGATACGCAGTATTTT.

This clonotype has just a few counts. The rearrangement links TRBV6-2 or TRBV6-3 to TRBJ2-3; 9 positions match TRBD1. V was pared by 6 bases and J by 2 bases, with 12 bases of the junction left unmatched. From germline, CDR1 is MNHEY and CDR2 SVGEGT. CDR3 size: 17 residues. CDR3 residues: CASSFMRGQGPTDTQYF. The DNA of the CDR3 is TGTGCCAGCAGCTTCATGCGGGGACAGGGACCCACAGATACGCAGTATTTT.

This clonotype was recorded many times. The chain combines TRBV15 with TRBJ2-7; possibly TRBD2 for D (6 bases). Germline values: CDR1 LNHNV, CDR2 YYDKDF (reference sequence). V lost 8 bases, J lost 2 bases, and 28 bases lay in between. This CDR3 spans 18 amino acids. The CDR3: CATSTDGSDRDFTYEQYF. CDR3 DNA sequence: TGTGCCACCTCAACAGACGGGTCTGACCGGGACTTTACCTACGAGCAGTACTTC.

This clonotype came up many times. This sequence joins TRBV2 and TRBJ2-2; D uncertain. Germline-derived CDR1 and CDR2 are SNHLY and FYNNEI. The ends were cut back, 5 bases at V and 7 bases at J, with 14 bases in the middle. CDR3 length: 14 residues. The CDR3 reads CASSNSRTGGELFF. The CDR3 DNA follows: TGTGCCAGCAGTAACTCCCGCACGGGCGGGGAGCTGTTTTTT.

This clonotype was seen repeatedly, ten times or more. This rearrangement joins TRBV28 to TRBJ2-1, with 13 positions matching TRBD2. In germline, CDR1 is MDHEN, CDR2 SYDVKM. This CDR3 spans 15 amino acids. V lost 8 bases and J lost 6; bases outside the gene matches: 7. CDR3 loop: CASVPLAGGRNEQFF. The CDR3 DNA follows: TGTGCCAGCGTGCCACTAGCGGGAGGGCGCAATGAGCAGTTCTTC.

V usage is TRBV6-2 or TRBV6-3 and J usage is TRBJ1-1; 7 positions agree with TRBD1. V lost 8 bases, J lost 7 bases, and 7 bases stayed unmatched. The length of the CDR3 is 12 residues. CDR1 is MNHEY and CDR2 is SVGEGT in the germline V gene. The CDR3, as DNA: TGTGCCAGCCGGGGACAGAACGTTGAAGCTTTCTTT. The encoded protein is CASRGQNVEAFF.

This clonotype has at least ten counts. The chain has TRBV2 and TRBJ2-5; a weak D match, TRBD2 (5 bases). Germline lookup yields CDR1 SNHLY and CDR2 FYNNEI. This CDR3 contains 13 residues. V was trimmed by 4 bases and J by 1 base, leaving 7 bases between them. CDR3 in amino acids: CASSAGTQETQYF. As DNA, the CDR3 is TGTGCCAGCAGTGCGGGAACCCAAGAGACCCAGTACTTC.

This clonotype was seen many times. Here the CDR3 DNA reads TGCAGTGCGAATGCCGTGGGACAGGGGGTCTACGAGCAGTACTTC. Protein: CSANAVGQGVYEQYF. J is TRBJ2-7 and V is TRBV20-1; 11 nucleotides align to TRBD1. V trimming: 6 bases; J trimming: 3 bases; junction bases outside the gene matches: 10. Germline V CDR1 and CDR2: DFQATT, SNEGSKA (reference sequence). CDR3 length equals 15 residues.

This clonotype was recorded at least ten times. The rearrangement uses TRBV6-2 or TRBV6-3 and TRBJ1-1; D is uncertain. The CDR3 spans 14 residues. Germline V gene sequence: CDR1 MNHEY, CDR2 SVGEGT. Trimming removed 5 bases at V and 6 bases at J, with 16 bases between. The CDR3 spells CASSLEPGYPEAFF. CDR3 coding DNA: TGTGCCAGCAGTCTTGAGCCGGGTTACCCTGAAGCTTTCTTT.

This clonotype was observed many times. The rearrangement joins TRBV12-3 or TRBV12-4 to TRBJ1-6; D may be TRBD1 (6 bases). The CDR3 runs to 17 residues. Trimming stripped 5 bases from V and 0 bases from J, with 14 bases between. As DNA, the CDR3 is TGTGCCAGCAGTGGAAGGACAGCGAGCTCCTATAATTCACCCCTCCACTTT. Protein: CASSGRTASSYNSPLHF.

This clonotype has a count of ten or more. The chain uses TRBV7-2 and TRBJ2-7; no reliable D call. V was shortened by 3 bases and J by 0 bases, with 9 bases between the two germline ends. The CDR3 runs 14 residues. Germline V gene sequence: CDR1 SGHTA, CDR2 FQGNSA. CDR3 DNA: TGTGCCAGCAGCTTCGATGACACCTCCTACGAGCAGTACTTC. Protein: CASSFDDTSYEQYF. Together with reference TRBV7-2 and TRBJ2-7, the CDR3 gives the full variable domain: GAGVSQSPSNKVTEKGKDVELRCDPISGHTALYWYRQSLGQGLEFLIYFQGNSAPDKSGLPSDRFSAERTGGSVSTLTIQRTQQEDSAVYLCASSFDDTSYEQYFGPGTRLTVT.

This clonotype was seen many times. The chain carries TRBV4-1 and TRBJ1-2, with 11 bases lining up with TRBD1. The germline CDR1 and CDR2 sequences are MGHRA and YSYEKL. The CDR3 has 16 residues. Unmatched junction bases numbered 4, after V lost 0 bases and J lost 4 bases. CDR3 amino acids: CASSQEGTGGPYGYTF. The CDR3 coding sequence is TGCGCCAGCAGCCAAGAAGGGACAGGGGGGCCCTATGGCTACACCTTC.

This clonotype was counted between two and nine times. V is TRBV18 and J is TRBJ1-5; 9 positions agree with TRBD1. The trim removed 4 bases at V and 1 base at J, leaving 8 bases unmatched. Germline CDR1 is KGHSH and CDR2 is LQKENI. The CDR3 covers 17 residues. The chain's CDR3 is CASSLTGGSGSNQPQHF. The CDR3 nucleotides are TGTGCCAGCTCACTGACAGGGGGGTCGGGCAGCAATCAGCCCCAGCATTTT.

This clonotype was seen ten or more times. V gene TRBV19 combines with J gene TRBJ2-7; TRBD1 agrees at 8 bases. The CDR3 sequence is 16 residues long. Trimming at V came to 1 base and at J to 5 bases, leaving 10 bases not matched to a gene. Germline V gene sequence: CDR1 LNHDA, CDR2 SQIVND (reference sequence). CDR3 bases: TGTGCCAGTAGTATAGCGTCAGGGGGCGGTGTAAACGAGCAGTACTTC. Amino acids: CASSIASGGGVNEQYF.

This clonotype has ten or more counts. The gene calls are TRBV29-1 and TRBJ1-2; D call uncertain. The CDR3 spans 12 residues. Trimming took 4 bases from V and 4 from J, leaving 10 bases between them. Germline V lookup: CDR1 SQVTM, CDR2 ANQGSEA. The CDR3 sequence is CSVGQKGYGYTF. The CDR3 DNA reads TGCAGCGTTGGCCAGAAGGGCTATGGCTACACCTTC.

Many counts were recorded for this clonotype. The chain recombines TRBV10-3 with TRBJ1-3; D not resolved. With 4 bases removed from V and 0 bases from J, the gap between germline ends came to 4 bases. Germline CDR1 ENHRY, CDR2 SYGVKD. This CDR3 is built from 13 residues. The CDR3 sequence: CAISGNSGNTIYF. The CDR3 coding sequence is TGTGCCATCAGTGGGAACTCTGGAAACACCATATATTTT.

Judged by abundance, this clonotype is medium-sized. The chain employs TRBV12-3 or TRBV12-4 and TRBJ2-7, with 9 bases fitting TRBD1. With 6 bases clipped from V and 6 bases from J, the junction kept 12 bases outside the gene matches. The CDR3 totals 15 residues. The CDR3 nucleotides read TGTGCCAGCAGACCCCCGGGACAGGGATTTCGCGAGCAGTACTTC. Amino acid sequence: CASRPPGQGFREQYF.

This clonotype showed up many times. This chain uses TRBV28 with TRBJ2-2; the D is unclear. The CDR3 extends over 14 amino acids. V was shortened by 2 bases and J by 2 bases, with 6 bases between the two germline ends. The V gene's germline CDR1 is MDHEN and CDR2 SYDVKM. CDR3 DNA sequence: TGTGCCAGCAGTTTACAGGTCAACACCGGGGAGCTGTTTTTT. The encoded protein is CASSLQVNTGELFF.

In this sample, this clonotype turned up many times. V usage is TRBV29-1 and J usage is TRBJ2-7; tentatively, D is TRBD1 (6 bases). Germline V lookup: CDR1 SQVTM, CDR2 ANQGSEA. The V and J ends lost 7 bases and 0 bases respectively, with 10 bases between them. The CDR3 has 12 residues. The CDR3 DNA reads as TGCAGCGCCGAGGGGGACTCCTACGAGCAGTACTTC. Translated: CSAEGDSYEQYF.